The 2 T cell receptor beta chains below all came from one sample that was sequenced in a study of OX40 agonist ivuxolimab in advanced cancers. Profiling relied on immunoSEQ multiplex PCR, and the TCRdb table lists in-frame clones only, not all of them. The sample includes about 60,000 clones, around 87% seen only once; the top ten take 5% to 6%. The input for sequencing was CD4+ or CD8+ T cells sorted from blood, taken in a trial of the OX40 agonist ivuxolimab. These receptors all stem from an adult with an advanced solid tumor such as melanoma, head and neck, liver or kidney cancer.

The chain uses TRBV18 and TRBJ2-5, with 14 bases aligning to TRBD2. The germline V gene encodes CDR1 KGHSH and CDR2 LQKENI. CDR3 size: 17 residues. V was clipped by 5 bases and J by 5 bases; unmatched bases: 10. CDR3 sequence (DNA): TGTGCCAGCTCAACCGAGACTAGCGGGAGGGCCGGGGAGACCCAGTACTTC. This sequence encodes CASSTETSGRAGETQYF.

The chain couples TRBV15 to TRBJ1-6, with 8 nucleotides matching TRBD1. The trim removed 1 base at V and 3 bases at J, leaving 8 bases unmatched. Germline CDR1 LNHNV, CDR2 YYDKDF (reference sequence). The CDR3 contains 18 residues. The DNA for the CDR3 is TGTGCCACCAGCAGAGGTAGGACAGGGAAGGTCTATAATTCACCCCTCCACTTT. It is translated as CATSRGRTGKVYNSPLHF. The variable domain in full, completed from reference TRBV15 and TRBJ1-6, reads DAMVIQNPRYQVTQFGKPVTLSCSQTLNHNVMYWYQQKSSQAPKLLFHYYDKDFNNEADTPDNFQSRRPNTSFCFLDIRSPGLGDTAMYLCATSRGRTGKVYNSPLHFGNGTRLTVT.